The 24 T cell receptor beta chains given below trace back to one sample, sequenced in a study of T cells after yellow fever vaccination. One entry per CDR3 protein results from TCRdb running MiXCR on the 5' RACE reads. The table records some 340,000 distinct CDR3 sequences, roughly 4% of them present only once. The sample consisted of PBMCs, taken 5 days after the yellow fever booster vaccination. All receptors come from a man younger than 35 who received the YFV17D yellow fever vaccine.

The table lists this clonotype with a few counts. This chain connects TRBV29-1 to TRBJ1-2; D gene ambiguous. Germline lookup yields CDR1 SQVTM and CDR2 ANQGSEA. This CDR3 is built from 11 residues. Trimming removed 8 bases from V and 2 bases from J, with 9 bases in between. CDR3 amino acids: CSSIQNYGYTF. CDR3 bases: TGCAGCTCTATTCAGAACTATGGCTACACCTTC.

This chain connects TRBV6-6 to TRBJ2-5; 8 positions match TRBD1. This CDR3 has 13 amino acids. The ends lost 9 bases at V and 5 bases at J; junction bases unmatched: 8. Germline V gene lookup returns CDR1 MNHNY and CDR2 SVGAGI (reference sequence). The CDR3: CASTQGALETQYF. CDR3 DNA: TGTGCCAGTACCCAGGGGGCGCTTGAGACCCAGTACTTC.

The gene calls are TRBV9 and TRBJ2-3, with 10 bases aligning to TRBD2. CDR1 is SGDLS, CDR2 YYNGEE, per germline. Unmatched junction bases numbered 8, after V lost 5 bases and J lost 2 bases. This CDR3 spans 16 amino acids. The CDR3 spells CASSLGLAVYTDTQYF. The CDR3, as DNA: TGTGCCAGCAGTCTCGGACTAGCGGTTTACACAGATACGCAGTATTTT.

This clonotype was counted at least ten times. The junction does not match germline at one end; this may be a read error. The gene calls are TRBV20-1 and TRBJ2-5, with D perhaps TRBD1 (6 bases). CDR3 length equals 12 residues. Germline V lookup: CDR1 DFQATT, CDR2 SNEGSKA (reference sequence). CDR3 sequence: CSARGGQETQYF. The CDR3, as DNA: TGCAGTGCCAGAGGGGGCCAAGAGACCCAGTACTTC.

In this sample, this clonotype turned up a few times. The rearrangement links TRBV12-3 or TRBV12-4 to TRBJ2-5; TRBD2 matches at 12 bases. The J segment lost 6 bases and the V segment lost 5 bases, leaving 4 bases of the junction unmatched. The CDR3 spans 14 residues. CDR3 nucleotide sequence: TGTGCCAGCAGTCGACTAGCGGGGGAGAAGACCCAGTACTTC. Amino acids: CASSRLAGEKTQYF.

In its sample, this clonotype was seen a few times. The chain employs TRBV20-1 and TRBJ2-5; D possibly corresponds to TRBD1 (5 bases). Germline V lookup: CDR1 DFQATT, CDR2 SNEGSKA (reference sequence). V gave up 3 bases and J gave up 1 base, with 12 bases separating them. The CDR3 runs 14 residues. CDR3 in DNA: TGCAGTGCTAGTTACAGGCTATTCCAAGAGACCCAGTACTTC. It specifies CSASYRLFQETQYF.

The V gene is TRBV12-3 or TRBV12-4, the J gene TRBJ2-7, with D possibly TRBD1 on 6 matching bases. V gave up 5 bases and J gave up 0 bases, with 17 bases separating them. This CDR3 comprises 16 residues. The CDR3 DNA follows: TGTGCCAGCAGTGGAACCGGGACATCTTACTCCTACGAGCAGTACTTC. It yields the protein CASSGTGTSYSYEQYF.

At least ten counts were recorded for this clonotype. The chain uses TRBV5-1 and TRBJ2-7, with D maybe TRBD1 (6 bases). V was trimmed by 4 bases and J by 3 bases, leaving 14 bases between them. This CDR3 has 14 residues. The germline gives CDR1 SGHRS, CDR2 YFSETQ. CDR3 coding DNA: TGCGCCAGCAGCACCCGGGACATAAACTACGAGCAGTACTTC. This gives the protein CASSTRDINYEQYF.

V is TRBV3-1 and J is TRBJ2-5, with no clear D. This CDR3 contains 14 residues. Germline values: CDR1 LGHDT, CDR2 YNNKEL (reference sequence). V lost 9 bases and J 1 base, leaving 15 bases between the germline ends. The CDR3 nucleotides are TGTGCCAGTCAACCCCGCGAGCGCCAAGAGACCCAGTACTTC. It translates to CASQPRERQETQYF.

This clonotype was found many times. The rearrangement uses TRBV20-1 and TRBJ2-7, with D possibly matching TRBD1 (5 bases). CDR3 length equals 13 residues. V lost 3 bases and J lost 6, with 15 bases in between. From germline, CDR1 is DFQATT and CDR2 SNEGSKA (reference sequence). The CDR3 sequence is CSASHSGFGEQYF. In DNA form, the CDR3 reads TGCAGTGCTAGCCATTCAGGGTTCGGCGAGCAGTACTTC.

This clonotype was counted ten times or more. This chain links TRBV29-1 with TRBJ1-1; tentative D call: TRBD1 (5 bases). Trimming stripped 4 bases from V and 11 bases from J, with 11 bases between. This CDR3 contains 10 residues. From germline, CDR1 is SQVTM and CDR2 ANQGSEA. The CDR3, as DNA: TGCAGCGTTGGTTCGGGGGACGCTTTCTTT. Encoded protein: CSVGSGDAFF.

This clonotype was detected many times. This sequence joins TRBV6-1 and TRBJ2-7, with D possibly TRBD1 on 6 matching bases. The V end was cut by 1 base, the J end by 3 bases, with 16 bases between. CDR1 is MNHNS and CDR2 is SASEGT in the germline V gene. The CDR3 has 16 amino acids. CDR3 sequence (DNA): TGTGCCAGCAGTGAAGAGGGTTTAGGACAGCGCTACGAGCAGTACGTC. It codes for CASSEEGLGQRYEQYV.

This clonotype has ten or more counts. The chain has TRBV7-9 and TRBJ1-2; TRBD1 matches 11 bases. Trimming cost V 5 bases and J 7 bases; bases outside gene matches: 9. The CDR3 contains 15 residues. Germline V lookup: CDR1 SEHNR, CDR2 FQNEAQ (reference sequence). The CDR3 bases are TGTGCCAGCAGCCCAAGTGGACAGGGGGCGAGTGGCTACACCTTC. Its protein product is CASSPSGQGASGYTF.

This chain links TRBV3-1 with TRBJ2-3; 8 bases match TRBD1. Per germline, CDR1 LGHDT and CDR2 YNNKEL (reference sequence). The CDR3 is 17 residues long. The V and J ends lost 1 base and 5 bases, in that order; junction bases with no gene match: 11. The CDR3 protein is CASSQGGRGPEGDTQYF. The CDR3 DNA is TGTGCCAGCAGCCAAGGAGGCAGGGGGCCCGAAGGAGATACGCAGTATTTT.

This clonotype was counted at least ten times. The J gene is TRBJ2-1, the V gene TRBV5-1; the D gene is possibly TRBD2 (6 bases). CDR1 SGHRS and CDR2 YFSETQ come from the germline V gene. CDR3 size: 16 residues. V lost 0 bases to trimming and J lost 8 bases, with 18 bases between them. This CDR3 reads CASSLVGLAISDEQFF. As DNA, the CDR3 is TGCGCCAGCAGCTTGGTAGGTCTAGCGATTTCGGATGAGCAGTTCTTC. Based on the CDR3 plus reference TRBV5-1 and TRBJ2-1, the full variable domain is KAGVTQTPRYLIKTRGQQVTLSCSPISGHRSVSWYQQTPGQGLQFLFEYFSETQRNKGNFPGRFSGRQFSNSRSEMNVSTLELGDSALYLCASSLVGLAISDEQFFGPGTRLTVL.

This clonotype was found many times. The rearrangement uses TRBV9 and TRBJ2-1; 12 nucleotides agree with TRBD2. In germline, CDR1 is SGDLS, CDR2 YYNGEE. This CDR3 region has 16 residues. Unmatched junction bases numbered 8, after V lost 5 bases and J lost 5 bases. The CDR3 is CASSPKTSGGDNEQFF. CDR3 sequence (DNA): TGTGCCAGCAGTCCAAAGACTAGCGGGGGCGACAATGAGCAGTTCTTC.

The J gene is TRBJ1-2, the V gene TRBV4-2; D possibly corresponds to TRBD1 (6 bases). CDR3 length: 16 residues. Germline-derived CDR1 and CDR2 are LGHNA and YNFKEQ. V lost 0 bases and J lost 1, with 12 bases in between. CDR3 in amino acids: CASSQDGGGDNYGYTF. The CDR3 region has the DNA TGTGCCAGCAGCCAAGATGGAGGGGGGGATAACTATGGCTACACCTTC.

This clonotype was recorded many times. The CDR3 spells CASSFRTGAPGLFF. CDR3 DNA sequence: TGTGCCAGCAGCTTCCGGACAGGGGCCCCGGGGCTGTTTTTT. The rearrangement links TRBV7-2 to TRBJ1-4; 9 bases line up with TRBD1. Losses at the gene ends were 3 bases for V and 14 bases for J; bases not matched to a gene: 10. CDR1 and CDR2 from the germline V gene are SGHTA and FQGNSA. The CDR3 contains 14 residues.

This clonotype was counted a few times. This sequence joins TRBV15 and TRBJ1-6; TRBD1 might be the D (5 bases). Trimming shortened V by 3 bases and J by 10 bases, and 13 bases separated the two germline ends. CDR1 and CDR2 (germline): LNHNV, YYDKDF (reference sequence). This CDR3 comprises 14 residues. CDR3 loop: CATSRMTAASPLHF. As DNA, the CDR3 is TGTGCCACCAGCAGGATGACAGCAGCCTCACCCCTCCACTTT.

There are many counts of this clonotype. This sequence joins TRBV29-1 and TRBJ2-7; either TRBD1 or TRBD2 may supply D (6 bases each). The V gene lost 4 bases and the J gene lost 4 bases, with 14 bases spanning the gap. The germline CDR1 and CDR2 sequences are SQVTM and ANQGSEA. The CDR3 has 13 residues. The CDR3 DNA follows: TGCAGCGTTGTTGTGGGGGGCTTGTACGAGCAGTACTTC. It translates to CSVVVGGLYEQYF.

The chain recombines TRBV4-1 with TRBJ2-1; unclear D gene. Germline loops: CDR1 MGHRA, CDR2 YSYEKL. V was pared by 0 bases and J by 7 bases, with 13 bases between. CDR3 size: 15 residues. In DNA, the CDR3 is TGCGCCAGCAGCCAAGAAACGGTGATATCGAATGAGCAGTTCTTC. Amino acids: CASSQETVISNEQFF.

This clonotype was found a few times. This rearrangement joins TRBV3-1 to TRBJ1-2; D is unclear. The germline V gene encodes CDR1 LGHDT and CDR2 YNNKEL (reference sequence). The V end lost 1 base, the J end lost 2 bases, and 8 bases lay between the germline ends. This CDR3 is built from 14 residues. This chain's CDR3 is CASSQARQNYGYTF. The CDR3, as DNA: TGTGCCAGCAGCCAAGCACGGCAGAACTATGGCTACACCTTC. Drawing the rest from reference TRBV3-1 and TRBJ1-2, the complete variable domain is DTAVSQTPKYLVTQMGNDKSIKCEQNLGHDTMYWYKQDSKKFLKIMFSYNNKELIINETVPNRFSPKSPDKAHLNLHINSLELGDSAVYFCASSQARQNYGYTFGSGTRLTVV.

This sequence joins TRBV6-6 and TRBJ2-6, with D maybe TRBD2 (6 bases). Trimming left V 8 bases short and J 0 bases short, with 14 bases between. CDR3 length equals 16 residues. Germline CDR1 MNHNY, CDR2 SVGAGI (reference sequence). The CDR3 region is CASRLTRRSGANVLTF. DNA of the CDR3: TGTGCCAGCCGCCTGACTAGGCGCTCTGGGGCCAACGTCCTGACTTTC.

This clonotype was detected a few times. The rearrangement joins TRBV24-1 to TRBJ2-5; no reliable D call. CDR1 and CDR2 (germline): KGHDR, SFDVKD. The CDR3 covers 13 residues. Trimming removed 2 bases at V and 7 bases at J, with 10 bases between. CDR3 in amino acids: CATSDSSNPTQYF. DNA of the CDR3: TGTGCCACCAGTGATTCGAGTAATCCGACCCAGTACTTC.